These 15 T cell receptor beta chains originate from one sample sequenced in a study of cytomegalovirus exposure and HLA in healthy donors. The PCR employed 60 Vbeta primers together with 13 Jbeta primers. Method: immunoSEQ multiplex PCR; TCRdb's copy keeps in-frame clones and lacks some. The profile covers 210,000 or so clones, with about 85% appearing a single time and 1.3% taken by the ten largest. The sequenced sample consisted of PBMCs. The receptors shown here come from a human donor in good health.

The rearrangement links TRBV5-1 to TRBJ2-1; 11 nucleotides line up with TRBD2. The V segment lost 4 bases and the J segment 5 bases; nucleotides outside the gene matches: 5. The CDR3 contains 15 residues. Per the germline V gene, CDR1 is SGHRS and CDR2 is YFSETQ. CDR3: CASSRTTSGDNEQFF. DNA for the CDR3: TGCGCCAGCAGCCGTACGACTAGCGGGGACAATGAGCAGTTCTTC.

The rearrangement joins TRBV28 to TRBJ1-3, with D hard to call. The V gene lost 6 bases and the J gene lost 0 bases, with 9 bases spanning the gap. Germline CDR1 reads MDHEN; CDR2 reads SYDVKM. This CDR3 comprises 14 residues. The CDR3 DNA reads TGTGCCAGCAGCCTCGTCCGCTCTGGAAACACCATATATTTT. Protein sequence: CASSLVRSGNTIYF.

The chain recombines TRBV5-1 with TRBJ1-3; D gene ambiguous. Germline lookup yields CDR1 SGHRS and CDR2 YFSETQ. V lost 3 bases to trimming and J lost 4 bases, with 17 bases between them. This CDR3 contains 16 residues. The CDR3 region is CASSSRLVGDGNTIYF. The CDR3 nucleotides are TGCGCCAGCAGCTCACGACTTGTGGGTGACGGAAACACCATATATTTT.

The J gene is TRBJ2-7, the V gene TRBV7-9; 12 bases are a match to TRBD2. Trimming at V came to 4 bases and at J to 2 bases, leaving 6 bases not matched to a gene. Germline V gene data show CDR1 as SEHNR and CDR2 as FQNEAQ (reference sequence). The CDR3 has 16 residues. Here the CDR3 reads CASSSTTSGSPYEQYF. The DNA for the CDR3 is TGTGCCAGCAGCTCTACGACTAGCGGGAGCCCCTACGAGCAGTACTTC.

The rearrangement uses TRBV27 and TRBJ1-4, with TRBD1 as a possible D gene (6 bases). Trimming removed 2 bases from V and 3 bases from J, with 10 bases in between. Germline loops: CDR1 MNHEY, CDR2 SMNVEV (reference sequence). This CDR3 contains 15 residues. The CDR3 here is CASSLRRGANEKLFF. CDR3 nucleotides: TGTGCCAGCAGTTTACGCAGGGGCGCTAATGAAAAACTGTTTTTT.

The CDR3 protein is CASSPTTGVSEQFF. In nucleotides, the CDR3 is TGTGCCAGCAGCCCTACCACGGGAGTGAGTGAGCAGTTCTTC. The chain is built from TRBV7-9 and TRBJ2-1, with D possibly being TRBD2 (6 bases). In germline, CDR1 is SEHNR, CDR2 FQNEAQ (reference sequence). Trimming cost V 5 bases and J 9 bases, with 17 bases left between them. The CDR3 covers 14 residues.

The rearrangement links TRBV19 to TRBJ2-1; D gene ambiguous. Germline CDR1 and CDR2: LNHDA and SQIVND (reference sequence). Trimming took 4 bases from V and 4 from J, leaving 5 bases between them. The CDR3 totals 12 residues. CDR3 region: CASSTRYNEQFF. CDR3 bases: TGTGCCAGTAGTACTAGGTACAATGAGCAGTTCTTC.

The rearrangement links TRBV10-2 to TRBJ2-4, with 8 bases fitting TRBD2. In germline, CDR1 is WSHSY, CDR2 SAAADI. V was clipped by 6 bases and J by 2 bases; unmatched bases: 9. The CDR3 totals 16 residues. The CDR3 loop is CASRHTSGHSKNIQYF. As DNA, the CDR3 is TGCGCCAGCAGGCATACTAGCGGACACTCCAAAAACATTCAGTACTTC.

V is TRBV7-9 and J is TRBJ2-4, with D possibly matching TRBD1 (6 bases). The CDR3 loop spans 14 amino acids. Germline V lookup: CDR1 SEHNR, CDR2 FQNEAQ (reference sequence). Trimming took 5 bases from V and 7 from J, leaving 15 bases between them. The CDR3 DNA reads TGTGCCAGCAGCCCCTACTACGACAGGAACATTCAGTACTTC. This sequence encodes CASSPYYDRNIQYF. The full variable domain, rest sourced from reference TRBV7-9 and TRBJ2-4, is DTGVSQNPRHKITKRGQNVTFRCDPISEHNRLYWYRQTLGQGPEFLTYFQNEAQLEKSRLLSDRFSAERPKGSFSTLEIQRTEQGDSAMYLCASSPYYDRNIQYFGAGTRLSVL.

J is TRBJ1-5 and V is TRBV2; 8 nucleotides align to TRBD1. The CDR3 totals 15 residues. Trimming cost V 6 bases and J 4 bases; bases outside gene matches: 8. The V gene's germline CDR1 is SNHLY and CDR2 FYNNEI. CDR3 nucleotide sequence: TGTGCCAGCAGGTCGGACAGGGAAAAGAATCAGCCCCAGCATTTT. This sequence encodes CASRSDREKNQPQHF.

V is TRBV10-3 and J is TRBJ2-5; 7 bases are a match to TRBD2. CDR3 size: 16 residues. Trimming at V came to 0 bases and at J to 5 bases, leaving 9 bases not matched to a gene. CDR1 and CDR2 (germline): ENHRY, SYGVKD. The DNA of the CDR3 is TGTGCCATCAGTGAGTCCGGCGGCGGGAGAATGGAGACCCAGTACTTC. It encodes CAISESGGGRMETQYF.

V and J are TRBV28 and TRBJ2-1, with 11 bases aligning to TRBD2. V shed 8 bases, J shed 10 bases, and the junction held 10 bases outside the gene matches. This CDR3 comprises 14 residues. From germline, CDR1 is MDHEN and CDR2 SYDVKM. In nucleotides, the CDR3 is TGTGCCAGCTTAGCGGGAGGGCCGGCCTCCGAGCAGTTCTTC. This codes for CASLAGGPASEQFF.

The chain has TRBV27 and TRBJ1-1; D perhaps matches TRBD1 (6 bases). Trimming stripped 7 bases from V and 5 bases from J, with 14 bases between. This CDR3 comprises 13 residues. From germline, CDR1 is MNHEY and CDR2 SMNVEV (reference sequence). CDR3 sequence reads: CASTVQGGTEAFF. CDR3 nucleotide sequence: TGTGCCAGCACGGTACAGGGAGGGACTGAAGCTTTCTTT.

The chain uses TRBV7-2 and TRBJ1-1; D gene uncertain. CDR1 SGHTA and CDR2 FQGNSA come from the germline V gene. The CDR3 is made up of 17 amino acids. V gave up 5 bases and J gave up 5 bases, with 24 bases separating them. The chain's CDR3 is CASSNTGGETVGTEAFF. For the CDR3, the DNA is TGTGCCAGCAGCAATACGGGCGGGGAAACGGTGGGGACTGAAGCTTTCTTT.

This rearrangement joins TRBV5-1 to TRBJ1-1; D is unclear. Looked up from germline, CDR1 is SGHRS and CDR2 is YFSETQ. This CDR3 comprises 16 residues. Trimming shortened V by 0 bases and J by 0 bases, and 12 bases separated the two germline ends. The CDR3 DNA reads TGCGCCAGCAGCTTGGTGGAGGTTCGGGTGAACACTGAAGCTTTCTTT. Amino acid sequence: CASSLVEVRVNTEAFF. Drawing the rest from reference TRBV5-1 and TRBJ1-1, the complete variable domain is KAGVTQTPRYLIKTRGQQVTLSCSPISGHRSVSWYQQTPGQGLQFLFEYFSETQRNKGNFPGRFSGRQFSNSRSEMNVSTLELGDSALYLCASSLVEVRVNTEAFFGQGTRLTVV.